This T cell receptor (beta chain) appears in the sequencing data of a study of blood T cell repertoires in COVID-19. Study-wide background: Material from acute and convalescent COVID-19 was sourced from the United States, Italy and Spain.

Measured with immunoSEQ multiplex PCR; TCRdb has only the in-frame clones, and not every one. This table has approximately 45,000 clones, about 70% appearing once. Unmatched junction bases numbered 5, after V lost 3 bases and J lost 4 bases. The length of the CDR3 is 16 residues. CDR1 is KGHSH, CDR2 LQKENI, per germline. The chain combines TRBV18 with TRBJ2-2, with TRBD1 identical over 10 bases. The source material was peripheral blood. The TCR originated in a man aged 80 or over with acute or convalescent COVID-19. Here the CDR3 reads CASSPLGQGVTGELFF. Written as DNA, the CDR3 is TGTGCCAGCTCACCCCTTGGACAGGGGGTCACCGGGGAGCTGTTTTTT.